The clone carrying this T cell receptor beta chain occurred once. As yet, its antigen is unknown. The data derive from a study of T cells after posttransplantation cyclophosphamide. Study findings and constraints: TRB clonality was highly associated with recipient CMV seropositivity and reactivation. Blood and skin or GI T cell repertoires showed limited TRB overlap. Later post-transplant blood repertoires were often dominated by donor CD8+ memory clones.

Clones were read by immunoSEQ multiplex PCR, and TCRdb kept only the in-frame ones, dropping some. The sample comprises around 16,000 clones, roughly 84% of which are singletons, and about 4.7% rests with the top ten. Control samples came 1 year after myeloablative marrow transplants with methotrexate plus calcineurin inhibitor. There are 13 residues in the CDR3. The V gene's germline CDR1 is ENHRY and CDR2 SYGVKD. The sample was PBMCs, taken approximately 390 days after allogeneic stem cell transplant with calcineurin inhibitor and methotrexate. The clonotype comes from a young adult male patient who received an allogeneic stem cell transplant from a related donor, was CMV-positive, and had no GVHD. The graft donor may account for some of the T cells. The J gene is TRBJ2-5, the V gene TRBV10-3; D might be TRBD1 (6 bases). The better agreement between TRBJ2-7 and the DNA end casts doubt on the J call. CDR3 nucleotides: TGTGCCACCACCAGGGGACGGGGCTACGAGCAGTACTTC. It specifies CATTRGRGYEQYF.